This T cell receptor (beta chain) was identified in a study of cytomegalovirus exposure and HLA in healthy donors. The germline V and J ends were trimmed by 2 bases and 4 bases, with 8 bases remaining between them. The CDR3 runs 13 residues. The germline CDR1 and CDR2 sequences are LNHDA and SQIVND (reference sequence). The PCR ran on 60 Vbeta and 13 Jbeta primers. The protocol was immunoSEQ multiplex PCR, while the TCRdb copy is restricted to in-frame clones and leaves out a portion. The table lists about 50,000 clones, roughly 73% of them singletons. Regarding the study as a whole: Across donors, presence/absence analyses took sequencing depth to be roughly uniform. Versus the roughly 700-donor mean, an Asian-associated ancestry cluster reportedly showed fewer N-insertions in a later analysis. Sequencing artifact likely explains a cluster of highly shared sequence variants. Productive rates of about 90% or about 30% were seen for most TCR beta V segments in an earlier analysis.

About this clone: Its matching antigen is unknown.

This sequence joins TRBV19 and TRBJ1-1; a weak D match, TRBD1 (6 bases). Material: PBMCs. The clonotype originates from a woman aged 35 to 49 in good health and CMV-seropositive. CDR3: CASSITGTTEAFF. CDR3 nucleotides: TGTGCCAGTAGTATAACAGGGACCACTGAAGCTTTCTTT.